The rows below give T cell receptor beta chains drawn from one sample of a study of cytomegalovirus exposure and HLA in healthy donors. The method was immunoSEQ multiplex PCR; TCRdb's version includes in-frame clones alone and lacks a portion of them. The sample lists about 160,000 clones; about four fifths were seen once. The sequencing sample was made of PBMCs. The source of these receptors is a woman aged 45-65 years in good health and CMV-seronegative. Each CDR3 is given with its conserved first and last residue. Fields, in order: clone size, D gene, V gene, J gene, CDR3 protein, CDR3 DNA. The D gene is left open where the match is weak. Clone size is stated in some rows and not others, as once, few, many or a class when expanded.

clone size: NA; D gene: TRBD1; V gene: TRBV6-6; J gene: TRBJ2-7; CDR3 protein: CASSGSPGQRDF; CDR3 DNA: TGTGCCAGCAGTGGCTCCCCGGGACAGAGAGACTTC
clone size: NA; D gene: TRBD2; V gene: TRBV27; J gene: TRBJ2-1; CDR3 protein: CASTSAGGLSYNEQFF; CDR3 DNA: TGTGCCAGCACCTCCGCGGGGGGGCTGTCTTACAATGAGCAGTTCTTC
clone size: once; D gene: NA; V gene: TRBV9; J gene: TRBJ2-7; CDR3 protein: CASSVDGAPYEQYF; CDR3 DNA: TGTGCCAGCAGCGTAGACGGAGCCCCCTACGAGCAGTACTTC
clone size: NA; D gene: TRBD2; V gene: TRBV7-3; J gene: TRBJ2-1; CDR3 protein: CASSLQGLAGGKGGNEQFF; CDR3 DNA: TGTGCCAGCAGCTTGCAGGGACTAGCGGGGGGGAAAGGAGGCAATGAGCAGTTCTTC
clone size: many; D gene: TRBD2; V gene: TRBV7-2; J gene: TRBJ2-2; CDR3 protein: CASRGLAGAGELFF; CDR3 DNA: TGTGCCAGCAGGGGACTAGCGGGAGCCGGGGAGCTGTTTTTT
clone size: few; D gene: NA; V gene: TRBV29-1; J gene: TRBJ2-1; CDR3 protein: CSVERSVEQFF; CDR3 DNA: TGCAGCGTTGAGCGGAGCGTAGAGCAGTTCTTC
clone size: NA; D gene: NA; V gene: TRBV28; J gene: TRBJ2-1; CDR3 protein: CASRTIYNEQFF; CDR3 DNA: TGTGCCAGCAGGACTATTTACAATGAGCAGTTCTTC
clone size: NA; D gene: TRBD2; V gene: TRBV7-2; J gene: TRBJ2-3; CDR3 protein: CASSFTSGSSTDTQYF; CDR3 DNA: TGTGCCAGCAGCTTTACTAGCGGGAGTAGCACAGATACGCAGTATTTT
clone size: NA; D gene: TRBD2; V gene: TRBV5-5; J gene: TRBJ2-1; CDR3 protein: CASSLAGGLAWNEQFF; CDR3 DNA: TGTGCCAGCAGCTTAGCGGGGGGGCTCGCTTGGAATGAGCAGTTCTTC
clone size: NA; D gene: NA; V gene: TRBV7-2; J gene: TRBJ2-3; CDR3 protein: CASSSRTQYF; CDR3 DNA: TGTGCCAGCAGCTCCCGGACGCAGTATTTT
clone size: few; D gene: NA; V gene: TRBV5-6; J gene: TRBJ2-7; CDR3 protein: CASSLGSRVSYEQYF; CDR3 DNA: TGTGCCAGCAGCTTGGGGAGCAGGGTCAGCTACGAGCAGTACTTC
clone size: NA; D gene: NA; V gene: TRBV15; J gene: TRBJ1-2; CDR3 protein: CATSRDGIGQSYGYTF; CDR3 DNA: TGTGCCACCAGCAGAGATGGGATAGGACAAAGCTATGGCTACACCTTC
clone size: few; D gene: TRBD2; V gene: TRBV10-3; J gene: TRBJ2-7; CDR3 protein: CAISGLAERGLYEQYF; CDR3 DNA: TGTGCCATCAGCGGACTAGCGGAGAGGGGCCTCTACGAGCAGTACTTC
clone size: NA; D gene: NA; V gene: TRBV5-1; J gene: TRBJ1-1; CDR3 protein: CASSLGEIHRAKNTEAFF; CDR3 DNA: TGCGCCAGCAGCTTGGGGGAGATCCACAGGGCAAAGAACACTGAAGCTTTCTTT
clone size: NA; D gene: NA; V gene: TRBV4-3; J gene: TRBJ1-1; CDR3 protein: CASTAVMNTEAFF; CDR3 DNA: TGCGCCAGCACGGCGGTCATGAACACTGAAGCTTTCTTT
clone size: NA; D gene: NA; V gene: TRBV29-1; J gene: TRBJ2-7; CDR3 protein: CSVEGAEANSYEQYF; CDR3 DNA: TGCAGCGTTGAGGGAGCGGAGGCGAACTCCTACGAGCAGTACTTC
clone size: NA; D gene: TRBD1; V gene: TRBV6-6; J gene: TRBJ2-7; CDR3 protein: CASSYQGQGSYEQYF; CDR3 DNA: TGTGCCAGCAGTTACCAGGGACAGGGCTCCTACGAGCAGTACTTC
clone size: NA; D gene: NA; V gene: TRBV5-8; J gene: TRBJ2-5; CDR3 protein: CASNIRTVQETQYF; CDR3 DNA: TGTGCCAGCAACATAAGGACAGTCCAAGAGACCCAGTACTTC
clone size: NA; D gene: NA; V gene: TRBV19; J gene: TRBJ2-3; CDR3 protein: CASGEGGFQRDTQYF; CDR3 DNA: TGTGCCAGTGGGGAAGGGGGATTCCAAAGAGATACGCAGTATTTT
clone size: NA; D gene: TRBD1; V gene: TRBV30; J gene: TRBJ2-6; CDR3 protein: CAWVRDRGPGANVLTF; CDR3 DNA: TGTGCCTGGGTTAGGGACAGGGGGCCTGGGGCCAACGTCCTGACTTTC
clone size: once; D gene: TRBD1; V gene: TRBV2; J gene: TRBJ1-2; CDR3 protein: CASPPGQGSGGYTF; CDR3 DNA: TGTGCCAGTCCGCCCGGACAGGGAAGCGGCGGCTACACCTTC
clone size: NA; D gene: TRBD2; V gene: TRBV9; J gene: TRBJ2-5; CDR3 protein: CASSSGGGYWETQYF; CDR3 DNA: TGTGCCAGCAGCTCCGGGGGGGGTTATTGGGAGACCCAGTACTTC
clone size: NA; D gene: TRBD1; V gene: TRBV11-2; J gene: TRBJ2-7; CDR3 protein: CASSLHGTANYEQYF; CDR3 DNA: TGTGCCAGCAGCTTACATGGGACAGCAAACTACGAGCAGTACTTC
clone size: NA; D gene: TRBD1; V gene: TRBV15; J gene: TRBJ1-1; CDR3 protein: CATSTQQGLNTEAFF; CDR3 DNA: TGTGCCACCAGCACCCAACAGGGGCTGAACACTGAAGCTTTCTTT
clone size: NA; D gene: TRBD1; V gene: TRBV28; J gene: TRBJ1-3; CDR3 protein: CASRPTGYSGNTIYF; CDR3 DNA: TGTGCCAGCAGGCCGACAGGGTACTCTGGAAACACCATATATTTT
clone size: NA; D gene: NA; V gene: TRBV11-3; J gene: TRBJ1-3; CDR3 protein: CASSLGEDKRNTIYF; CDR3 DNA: TGTGCCAGCAGCTTAGGGGAGGACAAACGAAACACCATATATTTT